This record covers a single T cell receptor (beta chain). The data belong to a study of shared clonotypes between healthy human individuals. Sequenced by immunoSEQ multiplex PCR; TCRdb stores in-frame clones only, minus some. In the table there are 850,000 to 1,200,000 clones, around four fifths of which are singletons. The CDR3 runs 16 residues. After removal of 4 bases from V and 3 bases from J, the junction contained 8 bases not matched to a gene. From germline, CDR1 is SGHTA and CDR2 FQGNSA. Sequenced material: memory CD4+ T cells sorted from blood. Subset here: CD45RA-negative fraction. The chain links TRBV7-2 to TRBJ2-1; 8 nucleotides align to TRBD2. This TCR was sampled from a man aged 18-30 years in good health. CDR3 in amino acids: CASSSTGLGFYNEQFF. As DNA, the CDR3 is TGTGCCAGCAGCTCGACGGGACTAGGCTTCTACAATGAGCAGTTCTTC.